The 26 T cell receptor beta chains reported below all come from one sample, sequenced in a study of blood T cell repertoires in COVID-19. The method was immunoSEQ multiplex PCR; TCRdb's version includes in-frame clones alone and lacks a portion of them. The sample contains under 200,000 clones, 88% of which appear only once. Sequencing input: peripheral blood. Receptors originate from a man aged 18-30 years with active or convalescent COVID-19.

This clone was observed a few times. Written as DNA, the CDR3 is TGTGCCAGCAGCTTAGGTCCCGCCCCGAGGGACTATGGCTACACCTTC. This sequence encodes CASSLGPAPRDYGYTF. The chain has TRBV11-2 and TRBJ1-2, with D hard to call. Trimming shortened V by 1 base and J by 3 bases, and 15 bases separated the two germline ends. Per the germline V gene, CDR1 is SGHAT and CDR2 is FQNNGV. The CDR3 extends over 16 amino acids.

The V and J genes are TRBV6-2 or TRBV6-3 and TRBJ1-1; TRBD1 matches 7 bases. This CDR3 contains 12 residues. The V gene's germline CDR1 is MNHEY and CDR2 SVGEGT. The ends lost 2 bases at V and 11 bases at J; junction bases unmatched: 5. CDR3 protein: CASSYPDRSAFF. CDR3 DNA: TGTGCCAGCAGTTACCCGGACAGGTCTGCTTTCTTT.

The V call is TRBV10-3, the J call TRBJ1-3; possible D gene TRBD1, 5 bases. Germline V CDR1 and CDR2: ENHRY, SYGVKD. The germline V and J ends were trimmed by 3 bases and 7 bases, with 16 bases remaining between them. CDR3 size: 15 residues. This chain's CDR3 is CAISDSSDSTNTIYF. The CDR3 bases are TGTGCCATCAGTGACTCCTCAGACAGTACGAACACCATATATTTT.

The chain links TRBV15 to TRBJ2-7; possible D gene TRBD1, 6 bases. The germline gives CDR1 LNHNV, CDR2 YYDKDF (reference sequence). The CDR3 is 14 residues long. The germline V and J ends were trimmed by 4 bases and 2 bases, with 12 bases remaining between them. CDR3 in DNA: TGTGCCACCAGCACGTGGGACACCCCCTACGAGCAGTACTTC. Amino acids: CATSTWDTPYEQYF.

The chain couples TRBV30 to TRBJ1-2; no reliable D call. V lost 4 bases to trimming and J lost 3 bases, with 12 bases between them. Per the germline V gene, CDR1 is GTSNPN and CDR2 is SVGIG (reference sequence). The CDR3 runs to 13 residues. CDR3 nucleotides: TGTGCCTGGATTGCCGGGGTAGACTATGGCTACACCTTC. The encoded protein is CAWIAGVDYGYTF.

J is TRBJ1-1 and V is TRBV10-1, with 8 bases fitting TRBD1. The CDR3 contains 17 residues. After removal of 8 bases from V and 8 bases from J, the junction contained 22 bases not matched to a gene. CDR1 is WNHNN, CDR2 SYGVQD, per germline (reference sequence). CDR3 residues: CASPPSRSQQGEQEAFF. The CDR3 DNA reads TGCGCCAGCCCCCCCTCACGGTCCCAACAGGGGGAGCAAGAAGCTTTCTTT.

The sample holds a few counts of this clone. V is TRBV6-2 or TRBV6-3 and J is TRBJ2-7, with 10 positions matching TRBD2. The trim removed 2 bases at V and 7 bases at J, leaving 8 bases unmatched. CDR3 length equals 15 residues. The germline gives CDR1 MNHEY, CDR2 SVGEGT. This CDR3 reads CASSYILAGAGEQYF. The CDR3, as DNA: TGTGCCAGCAGTTACATCCTAGCGGGAGCTGGGGAGCAGTACTTC.

The V call is TRBV25-1, the J call TRBJ1-1; possibly TRBD1 for D (5 bases). Per the germline V gene, CDR1 is MGHDK and CDR2 is SYGVNS. V gave up 8 bases and J gave up 0 bases, with 10 bases separating them. The CDR3 covers 13 residues. The CDR3 region has the DNA TGTGCCAGCCGAGGACATCTGAACACTGAAGCTTTCTTT. Its protein is CASRGHLNTEAFF.

This chain joins TRBV5-6 and TRBJ2-3, with D unclear. Germline values: CDR1 SGHDT, CDR2 YYEEEE. This CDR3 is 16 amino acids long. Trimming took off 6 bases at V and 2 bases at J, with 19 bases between the two ends. CDR3 sequence reads: CASNNHAGPSTDTQYF. DNA for the CDR3: TGTGCCAGCAACAACCACGCTGGGCCGTCCACAGATACGCAGTATTTT.

This chain connects TRBV14 to TRBJ1-1; D remains unclear. Germline V gene lookup returns CDR1 SGHDN and CDR2 FVKESK. The V end lost 1 base, the J end lost 5 bases, and 11 bases lay between the germline ends. This CDR3 spans 14 amino acids. Here the CDR3 reads CASSQAQRVTEAFF. Here the CDR3 DNA reads TGTGCCAGCAGCCAAGCTCAGCGTGTGACTGAAGCTTTCTTT.

The chain is built from TRBV5-5 and TRBJ1-2; tentative D call: TRBD1 (5 bases). CDR1 and CDR2 (germline): SGHKS, YYEKEE (reference sequence). The CDR3 contains 13 residues. V was shortened by 2 bases and J by 4 bases, with 9 bases between the two germline ends. The CDR3 nucleotides are TGTGCCAGCAGCTTATTACAGGTCTATGGCTACACCTTC. It encodes CASSLLQVYGYTF.

This CDR3 is CAWSAGDRGGNQPQHF. CDR3 nucleotides: TGTGCCTGGAGTGCCGGGGACAGGGGAGGCAATCAGCCCCAGCATTTT. The chain couples TRBV30 to TRBJ1-5; TRBD1 matches at 10 bases. Germline trimming cut 1 base from V and 2 bases from J; bases unmatched to any gene: 5. This CDR3 is 16 amino acids long. CDR1 GTSNPN and CDR2 SVGIG come from the germline V gene (reference sequence).

The J gene is TRBJ1-1, the V gene TRBV9; D might be TRBD1 (5 bases). The germline CDR1 and CDR2 sequences are SGDLS and YYNGEE. The CDR3 has 14 residues. Trimming pared 0 bases from V and 1 base from J, leaving 7 bases between. The CDR3 is CASSVAQENTEAFF. The CDR3 nucleotides read TGTGCCAGCAGCGTAGCACAGGAGAACACTGAAGCTTTCTTT.

The gene calls are TRBV4-2 and TRBJ1-4; tentative D call: TRBD1 (5 bases). Trimming stripped 1 base from V and 8 bases from J, with 14 bases between. Per germline, CDR1 LGHNA and CDR2 YNFKEQ. CDR3 size: 15 residues. The CDR3 region has the DNA TGTGCCAGCAGCCAAGTTGGAGGGGCAGGGGAAAAACTGTTTTTT. Its translation is CASSQVGGAGEKLFF.

The V gene is TRBV4-3, the J gene TRBJ2-7; a possible D gene is TRBD2 (5 bases). The CDR3 has 15 amino acids. The germline gives CDR1 LGHNA, CDR2 YSLEER. The V end was cut by 0 bases, the J end by 5 bases, with 14 bases between. The CDR3 sequence is CASSQDTGIPNEQYF. DNA for the CDR3: TGCGCCAGCAGCCAAGATACGGGGATCCCCAACGAGCAGTACTTC.

DNA for the CDR3: TGTGCCAGCAGTTCGGACTACGGTTTCGGCACCGGGGAGCTGTTTTTT. Translated: CASSSDYGFGTGELFF. The V gene is TRBV6-2 or TRBV6-3, the J gene TRBJ2-2, with D perhaps matching TRBD2 (6 bases). V gave up 4 bases and J gave up 4 bases, with 16 bases separating them. CDR1 is MNHEY, CDR2 SVGEGT, per germline. The CDR3 consists of 16 residues.

This chain's CDR3 is CSGGLAGMGGTDTQYF. The CDR3 DNA sequence: TGCAGCGGTGGACTAGCGGGAATGGGGGGCACAGATACGCAGTATTTT. V gene TRBV29-1 combines with J gene TRBJ2-3; 12 positions match TRBD2. The ends lost 7 bases at V and 1 base at J; junction bases unmatched: 9. The CDR3 has 16 amino acids. In germline, CDR1 is SQVTM, CDR2 ANQGSEA.

In nucleotides, the CDR3 is TGTGCCAGCAATAGAGACAGCCGCAATCAGCCCCAGCATTTT. It translates to CASNRDSRNQPQHF. The rearrangement links TRBV2 to TRBJ1-5, with D possibly TRBD1 on 5 matching bases. CDR3 size: 14 residues. Deletions cut 7 bases from V and 2 bases from J, with 12 bases between. Germline V lookup: CDR1 SNHLY, CDR2 FYNNEI.

This sequence joins TRBV24-1 and TRBJ2-1, with TRBD1 identical over 7 bases. This CDR3 region has 14 residues. The ends lost 4 bases at V and 6 bases at J; junction bases unmatched: 5. Germline CDR1 reads KGHDR; CDR2 reads SFDVKD. CDR3 in amino acids: CATSDLGQLNEQFF. In DNA, the CDR3 is TGTGCCACCAGTGACCTGGGACAGCTCAATGAGCAGTTCTTC.

The chain combines TRBV7-9 with TRBJ2-5, with D perhaps TRBD1 (5 bases). CDR1 and CDR2 (germline): SEHNR, FQNEAQ (reference sequence). The CDR3 spans 16 residues. Deletions cut 5 bases from V and 1 base from J, with 17 bases between. CDR3 loop: CASSRNQDTSQETQYF. DNA for the CDR3: TGTGCCAGCAGCCGGAATCAGGACACCTCCCAAGAGACCCAGTACTTC.

The chain is built from TRBV5-4 and TRBJ1-3; D gene ambiguous. The CDR3 has 17 residues. Germline-derived CDR1 and CDR2 are SGHNT and YYREEE (reference sequence). V gave up 2 bases and J gave up 2 bases, with 17 bases separating them. The CDR3 DNA reads TGTGCCAGCAGCTTAAGAGTGGCGGCAAACGCTGGAAACACCATATATTTT. This codes for CASSLRVAANAGNTIYF.

The chain has TRBV5-6 and TRBJ2-5; perhaps TRBD2 as D (6 bases). In germline, CDR1 is SGHDT, CDR2 YYEEEE. The CDR3 consists of 15 residues. V shed 3 bases and J shed 4 bases, with 16 bases lying between them. This CDR3 reads CASSSVAGLGETQYF. For the CDR3, the DNA is TGTGCCAGCAGCTCCGTCGCGGGGCTCGGAGAGACCCAGTACTTC.

The chain couples TRBV4-1 to TRBJ1-3; TRBD1 matches 7 bases. The CDR3 extends over 18 amino acids. With V trimmed by 4 bases and J by 3 bases, 15 bases remained unmatched. Germline V CDR1 and CDR2: MGHRA, YSYEKL. For the CDR3, the DNA is TGCGCCAGCAGCCCTCAGTCGACAGGGACGGAGCTTGGAAACACCATATATTTT. Encoded protein: CASSPQSTGTELGNTIYF.

V usage is TRBV12-5 and J usage is TRBJ1-6; 7 bases match TRBD1. The CDR3 totals 17 residues. Germline V gives CDR1 LGHNT, CDR2 FRNRAP. Germline trimming cut 1 base from V and 7 bases from J; bases unmatched to any gene: 10. The CDR3 sequence: CASGLANTGARNSPLHF. In DNA, the CDR3 is TGTGCTAGTGGTTTGGCAAATACAGGGGCCCGGAATTCACCCCTCCACTTT.

This chain connects TRBV3-1 (or the pseudogene TRBV3-2) to TRBJ1-5, with 8 bases lining up with TRBD1. The V segment lost 1 base and the J segment 5 bases; nucleotides outside the gene matches: 4. This CDR3 has 15 residues. Germline V gives CDR1 LGHDT, CDR2 YNNKEL (reference sequence). The CDR3 DNA reads TGTGCCAGCAGCCAAGGGACAGGGATGTATCAGCCCCAGCATTTT. Protein product: CASSQGTGMYQPQHF.

The gene calls are TRBV7-3 and TRBJ2-3; no clear D gene. Trimming took 3 bases from V and 3 from J, leaving 7 bases between them. The germline V gene encodes CDR1 SGHTA and CDR2 FQGTGA. The CDR3 consists of 13 residues. The chain's CDR3 is CASSFAATDTQYF. The DNA for the CDR3 is TGTGCCAGCAGCTTTGCGGCTACAGATACGCAGTATTTT.